This T cell receptor (beta chain) emerged from a study of blood T cell repertoires in COVID-19. TCRdb's copy holds only in-frame clones and misses some; the assay was immunoSEQ multiplex PCR. The sample has about 480,000 clones; about nine tenths are singletons. The CDR3 spans 14 residues. V was trimmed by 1 base and J by 6 bases, leaving 12 bases between them. Germline loops: CDR1 SGHDT, CDR2 YYEEEE. The receptor comes from a woman aged 45-59 years with COVID-19, enrolled during active disease. Sample: peripheral blood. The chain uses TRBV5-6 and TRBJ2-3, with unresolved D. CDR3 loop: CASSLIILSDTQYF. CDR3 nucleotide sequence: TGTGCCAGCAGCTTGATAATTCTCTCGGATACGCAGTATTTT.